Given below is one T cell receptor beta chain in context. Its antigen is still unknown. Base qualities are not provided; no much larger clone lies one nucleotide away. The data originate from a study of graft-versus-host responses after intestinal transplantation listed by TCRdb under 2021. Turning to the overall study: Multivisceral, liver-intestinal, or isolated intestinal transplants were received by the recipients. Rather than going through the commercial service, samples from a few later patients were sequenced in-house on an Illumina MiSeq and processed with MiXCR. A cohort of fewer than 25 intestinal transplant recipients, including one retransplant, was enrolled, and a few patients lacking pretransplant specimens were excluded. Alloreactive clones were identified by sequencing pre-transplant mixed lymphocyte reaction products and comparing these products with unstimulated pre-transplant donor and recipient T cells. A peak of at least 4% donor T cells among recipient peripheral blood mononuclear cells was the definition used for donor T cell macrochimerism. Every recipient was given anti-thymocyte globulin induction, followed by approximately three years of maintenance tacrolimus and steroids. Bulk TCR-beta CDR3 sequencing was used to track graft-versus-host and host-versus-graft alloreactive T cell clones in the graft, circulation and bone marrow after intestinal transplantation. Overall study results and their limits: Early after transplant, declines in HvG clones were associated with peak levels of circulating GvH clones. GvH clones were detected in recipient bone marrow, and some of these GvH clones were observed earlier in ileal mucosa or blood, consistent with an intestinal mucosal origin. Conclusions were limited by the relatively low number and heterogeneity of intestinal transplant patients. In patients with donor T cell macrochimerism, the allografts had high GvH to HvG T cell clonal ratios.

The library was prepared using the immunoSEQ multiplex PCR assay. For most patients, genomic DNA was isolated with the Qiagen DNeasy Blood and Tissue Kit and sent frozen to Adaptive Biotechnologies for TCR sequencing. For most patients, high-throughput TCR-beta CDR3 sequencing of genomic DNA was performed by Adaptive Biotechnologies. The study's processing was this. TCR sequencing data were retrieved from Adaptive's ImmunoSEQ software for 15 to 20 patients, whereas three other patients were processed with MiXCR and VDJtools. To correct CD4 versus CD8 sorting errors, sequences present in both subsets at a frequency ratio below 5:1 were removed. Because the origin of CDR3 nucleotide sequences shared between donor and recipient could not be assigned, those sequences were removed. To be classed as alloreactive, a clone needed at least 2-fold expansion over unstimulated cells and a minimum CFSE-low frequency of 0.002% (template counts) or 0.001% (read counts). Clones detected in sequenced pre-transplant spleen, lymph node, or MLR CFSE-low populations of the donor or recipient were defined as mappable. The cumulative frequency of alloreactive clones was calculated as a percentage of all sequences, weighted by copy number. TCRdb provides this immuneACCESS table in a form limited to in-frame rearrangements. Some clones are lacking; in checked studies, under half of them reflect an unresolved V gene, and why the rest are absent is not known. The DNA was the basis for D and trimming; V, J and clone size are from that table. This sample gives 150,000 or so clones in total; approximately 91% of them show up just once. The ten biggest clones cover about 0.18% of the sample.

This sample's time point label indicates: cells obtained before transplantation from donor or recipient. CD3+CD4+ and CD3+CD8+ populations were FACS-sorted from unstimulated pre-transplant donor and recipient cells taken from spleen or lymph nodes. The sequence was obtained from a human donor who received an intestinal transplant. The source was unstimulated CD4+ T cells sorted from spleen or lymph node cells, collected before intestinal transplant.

The CDR3 sequence is CASSSGLAGVASYEQYF. The DNA reads as follows: TGCGCCAGCAGCTCCGGACTAGCGGGAGTGGCCTCCTACGAGCAGTACTTC. The rearranged segments are TRBV5-1 and TRBJ2-7; 13 junctional bases match TRBD2. V ends up 3 bases short and J 0 bases short, with an unmatched junction base count of 6. The germline V gene provides CDR1 SGHRS and CDR2 YFSETQ. Measured from the cysteine to the phenylalanine, the CDR3 is 17 residues long. Only the CDR3 DNA is retained, 51 bases long and in frame from the first base.